This entry lists 32 T cell receptor beta chains sequenced from one sample in a study of molecular identifiers for immune sequencing clone quantification. TCRdb re-analysed the PCR reads in MiXCR, keeping a single row per CDR3 protein. The sample holds just over 35,000 distinct CDR3 sequences, over 15% seen once. Sequencing input: naive CD8+ T cells from blood, with Jurkat cell RNA spiked in. Documented subset: FACS-sorted CD8+CD4-CCR7+CD45RA+ naive T cells. The receptors originated from a human donor in good health. Some libraries in this study had Jurkat cell RNA spiked in.

In this sample, this clonotype is medium-sized. V is TRBV6-2 or TRBV6-3 and J is TRBJ2-3, with D unclear. Trimming removed 4 bases from V and 4 bases from J, with 6 bases in between. Germline V gene sequence: CDR1 MNHEY, CDR2 SVGEGT. The CDR3 sequence is 12 residues long. The CDR3 bases are TGTGCCAGCAGTTCAAATTCAGATACGCAGTATTTT. Its translation: CASSSNSDTQYF.

The sample holds many counts of this clonotype. V usage is TRBV7-9 and J usage is TRBJ2-3; 11 nucleotides line up with TRBD2. CDR3 length equals 18 residues. With 5 bases clipped from V and 0 bases from J, the junction kept 10 bases outside the gene matches. In germline, CDR1 is SEHNR, CDR2 FQNEAQ (reference sequence). The CDR3 nucleotides read TGTGCCAGCAGCGGCTCGGGGACTAGCGGTTATAGCACAGATACGCAGTATTTT. Translated, it gives CASSGSGTSGYSTDTQYF. Full variable domain (outside the CDR3, taken from reference TRBV7-9 and TRBJ2-3): DTGVSQNPRHKITKRGQNVTFRCDPISEHNRLYWYRQTLGQGPEFLTYFQNEAQLEKSRLLSDRFSAERPKGSFSTLEIQRTEQGDSAMYLCASSGSGTSGYSTDTQYFGPGTRLTVL.

Comments on this clonotype: One junction end disagrees with the germline gene, perhaps due to a read error. The CDR3 reads CASSLRPDTEAFF. The CDR3 coding sequence is TGCGCCAGCAGCCTTCGACCCGACACTGAAGCCTTCTTT. V usage is TRBV4-1 and J usage is TRBJ1-1; D gene unclear. This CDR3 contains 13 residues. Germline CDR1 and CDR2: MGHRA and YSYEKL.

A note on this clonotype: One base away lies a much larger clone, so this may be a sequencing read error. The gene calls are TRBV19 and TRBJ2-5, with 8 bases matching TRBD2. After removal of 5 bases from V and 7 bases from J, the junction contained 12 bases not matched to a gene. CDR1 and CDR2 from the germline V gene are LNHDA and SQIVND (reference sequence). This CDR3 region has 15 residues. The CDR3 nucleotides read TGTGCCAGTAGTTCCATCAACGGGGGGGAAGGGACCCAGTACTTC. Protein product: CASSSINGGEGTQYF.

The rearrangement links TRBV6-6 to TRBJ1-2; tentatively, D is TRBD1 (5 bases). CDR3 length: 14 residues. Per germline, CDR1 MNHNY and CDR2 SVGAGI (reference sequence). V was shortened by 5 bases and J by 4 bases, with 14 bases between the two germline ends. The CDR3 nucleotides are TGTGCCAGCAGTCACGAGGGGCCGTTCTATGGCTACACCTTC. The encoded protein is CASSHEGPFYGYTF.

In regard to this clonotype: This may be a read error: a much more frequent sequence differs by one nucleotide. The chain carries TRBV5-6 and TRBJ1-3; unclear D gene. This CDR3 spans 15 amino acids. Germline V gives CDR1 SGHDT, CDR2 YYEEEE. Trimming left V 1 base short and J 0 bases short, with 8 bases between. The CDR3 region has the DNA TGTGCCAGCAGCTTGATAGGGTCCTCTGGAAACACCATATATTTT. Translated: CASSLIGSSGNTIYF.

As regards this clonotype: A much larger clone differs by one base, so this may be a read error. The V and J genes are TRBV2 and TRBJ2-4, with a tentative D call TRBD2 (5 bases). V was shortened by 4 bases and J by 8 bases, with 12 bases between the two germline ends. The length of the CDR3 is 13 residues. Germline CDR1 SNHLY, CDR2 FYNNEI. The CDR3 here is CASSAKTNYIQYF. CDR3 sequence (DNA): TGTGCCAGCAGTGCAAAGACTAACTACATTCAGTACTTC.

In regard to this clonotype: A clone one base away is much larger, so this may be a read error. The chain uses TRBV12-3 or TRBV12-4 and TRBJ2-3; a weak D match, TRBD2 (7 bases). The V and J ends lost 6 bases and 3 bases respectively, with 16 bases between them. The length of the CDR3 is 15 residues. The CDR3 DNA is TGTGCCAGCAGGCAGAACAGGGAGGGGACAGATACGCAGTATTTT. It specifies CASRQNREGTDTQYF.

This clonotype rates as medium-sized. The chain couples TRBV5-1 to TRBJ1-1; no firm D call. The CDR3 contains 14 residues. Trimming took off 0 bases at V and 4 bases at J, with 10 bases between the two ends. Germline V gene lookup returns CDR1 SGHRS and CDR2 YFSETQ. The CDR3 DNA sequence: TGCGCCAGCAGCTTGGAGGGTCGAGGCACTGAAGCTTTCTTT. Protein: CASSLEGRGTEAFF.

Many counts were recorded for this clonotype. The chain couples TRBV28 to TRBJ2-5, with D possibly called TRBD1 or TRBD2 (5 bases each). CDR1 MDHEN and CDR2 SYDVKM come from the germline V gene. CDR3 length equals 15 residues. V gave up 1 base and J gave up 10 bases, with 19 bases separating them. CDR3 bases: TGTGCCAGCAGTTTATTGGGGGTCCAAGAGAACGGCCAGTACTTC. Its protein is CASSLLGVQENGQYF.

The chain is built from TRBV27 and TRBJ2-1, with D tentatively TRBD2 (5 bases). The length of the CDR3 is 14 residues. Looked up from germline, CDR1 is MNHEY and CDR2 is SMNVEV (reference sequence). Trimming took off 6 bases at V and 10 bases at J, with 19 bases between the two ends. CDR3 bases: TGTGCCAGCAGACCACTCACCGGAGGTAACGAGCAGTTCTTC. This sequence encodes CASRPLTGGNEQFF.

As for this clonotype: One junction end disagrees with the germline gene, perhaps due to a read error. V usage is TRBV20-1 and J usage is TRBJ2-3; tentative D call: TRBD2 (5 bases). The germline CDR1 and CDR2 sequences are DFQATT and SNEGSKA (reference sequence). This CDR3 is 14 amino acids long. The CDR3 DNA sequence: TGCAGTGCTGGAGATCTTGGGAGCCCAGATACGCAGTATTTT. Its protein product is CSAGDLGSPDTQYF.

There are a few counts of this clonotype. The chain combines TRBV6-2 or TRBV6-3 with TRBJ2-1, with a weak D call TRBD2 (5 bases). Germline loops: CDR1 MNHEY, CDR2 SVGEGT. Trimming shortened V by 8 bases and J by 3 bases, and 17 bases separated the two germline ends. This CDR3 has 15 residues. CDR3 sequence reads: CASANIGMIYNEQFF. CDR3 bases: TGTGCCAGCGCGAATATCGGGATGATCTACAATGAGCAGTTCTTC.

This clonotype was counted ten times or more. CDR3 region: CASSLGLAGGNPDTQYF. The CDR3 region has the DNA TGTGCCAGCAGCTTAGGACTAGCGGGGGGTAATCCAGATACGCAGTATTTT. The gene calls are TRBV7-6 and TRBJ2-3; 13 bases are a match to TRBD2. Trimming took 1 base from V and 4 from J; bases not matched to a gene: 5. Germline assignment: CDR1 SGHVS and CDR2 FNYEAQ. The CDR3 consists of 17 residues.

The gene calls are TRBV6-1 and TRBJ1-1, with D possibly matching TRBD1 (5 bases). The V gene's germline CDR1 is MNHNS and CDR2 SASEGT. The V and J ends lost 4 bases and 1 base respectively, with 10 bases between them. The CDR3 has 14 residues. The CDR3 DNA follows: TGTGCCAGCAGTGTGATGGGGGGGAACACTGAAGCTTTCTTT. Encoded protein: CASSVMGGNTEAFF.

As concerns this clonotype: Given a much more abundant clone one base away, this may be a read error. The genes are TRBV7-9 and TRBJ2-7; maybe TRBD2 (6 bases). Germline V CDR1 and CDR2: SEHNR, FQNEAQ (reference sequence). The CDR3 is 13 residues long. The CDR3 is CTSSPGVLSEQYF. Written as DNA, the CDR3 is TGTACCAGCAGCCCGGGAGTACTAAGCGAGCAGTACTTC.

This clonotype was counted many times. The gene calls are TRBV11-2 and TRBJ2-1; D is ambiguous. This CDR3 has 15 amino acids. Trimming removed 3 bases from V and 7 bases from J, with 16 bases in between. CDR1 and CDR2 from the germline V gene are SGHAT and FQNNGV. The CDR3 loop is CASSLGFSEANEQFF. The CDR3 DNA sequence: TGTGCCAGCAGCTTGGGGTTTTCCGAAGCTAATGAGCAGTTCTTC. Drawing the rest from reference TRBV11-2 and TRBJ2-1, the complete variable domain is EAGVAQSPRYKIIEKRQSVAFWCNPISGHATLYWYQQILGQGPKLLIQFQNNGVVDDSQLPKDRFSAERLKGVDSTLKIQPAKLEDSAVYLCASSLGFSEANEQFFGPGTRLTVL.

This clonotype has at least ten counts. The chain combines TRBV7-9 with TRBJ1-5; D ambiguous. Germline V gives CDR1 SEHNR, CDR2 FQNEAQ (reference sequence). Deletions cut 3 bases from V and 4 bases from J, with 7 bases between. The CDR3 is 13 residues long. The CDR3 spells CASSFGVNQPQHF. In DNA, the CDR3 is TGTGCCAGCAGCTTCGGGGTAAATCAGCCCCAGCATTTT.

This clonotype was seen a few times. CDR3 sequence (DNA): TGTGCCAGCAGCGTAGCCGGGATCGGAAATGAGCAGTTCTTC. Protein: CASSVAGIGNEQFF. The chain links TRBV9 to TRBJ2-1; perhaps TRBD2 as D (5 bases). Trimming shortened V by 0 bases and J by 7 bases, and 11 bases separated the two germline ends. CDR1 is SGDLS and CDR2 is YYNGEE in the germline V gene. The length of the CDR3 is 14 residues.

About this clonotype: This could be a read error, since a much larger clone is one nucleotide away. In DNA form, the CDR3 reads TGCGGTGCTAGGGGCAGTACAAGCACAGATACGCAGTATTTT. Its protein is CGARGSTSTDTQYF. The chain combines TRBV20-1 with TRBJ2-3, with a possible D match to TRBD1 (5 bases). This CDR3 contains 14 residues. Germline values: CDR1 DFQATT, CDR2 SNEGSKA (reference sequence).

This clonotype was seen many times. The chain carries TRBV6-6 and TRBJ2-5, with D perhaps matching TRBD1 (5 bases). This CDR3 has 13 residues. The V end lost 4 bases, the J end lost 5 bases, and 11 bases lay between the germline ends. Germline loops: CDR1 MNHNY, CDR2 SVGAGI (reference sequence). CDR3 nucleotide sequence: TGTGCCAGCAGTTCAGTGGGGCTGGAGACCCAGTACTTC. It yields the protein CASSSVGLETQYF.

This clonotype came up many times. The chain employs TRBV5-1 and TRBJ2-3; weak D call: TRBD2 (5 bases). The length of the CDR3 is 16 residues. V shed 4 bases and J shed 0 bases, with 15 bases lying between them. Germline-derived CDR1 and CDR2 are SGHRS and YFSETQ. This chain's CDR3 is CASSPLPGISTDTQYF. The CDR3 DNA is TGCGCCAGCAGCCCTCTGCCGGGAATCAGCACAGATACGCAGTATTTT.

The chain employs TRBV29-1 and TRBJ1-1; no definite D call. This CDR3 has 10 residues. Trimming removed 4 bases at V and 4 bases at J, with 4 bases between. Per germline, CDR1 SQVTM and CDR2 ANQGSEA. The CDR3 protein is CSVGGTEAFF. In DNA form, the CDR3 reads TGCAGCGTTGGGGGCACTGAAGCTTTCTTT.

This clonotype was counted many times. This CDR3 is CASSPGEQYF. In DNA, the CDR3 is TGTGCCAGCAGCCCGGGTGAGCAGTACTTC. This rearrangement joins TRBV7-9 to TRBJ2-7; no definite D call. Between the trimmed V and J ends, which lost 5 bases and 7 bases, there was a span of 6 bases. Germline-derived CDR1 and CDR2 are SEHNR and FQNEAQ (reference sequence). The CDR3 has 10 residues.

This clonotype has only one observation. V and J are TRBV6-5 and TRBJ2-3, with TRBD2 matching 10 bases. Germline CDR1 is MNHEY and CDR2 is SVGAGI. V lost 7 bases and J lost 5; bases outside the gene matches: 9. This CDR3 has 15 amino acids. The CDR3 DNA is TGTGCCAGCATAAATAGCGGGGGGTCGGAAGATACGCAGTATTTT. It translates to CASINSGGSEDTQYF.

This clonotype was seen only once. One base away lies a much larger clone, so this may be a sequencing read error. The chain joins TRBV6-5 to TRBJ1-4; tentative D call: TRBD1 (6 bases). The CDR3 has 12 residues. Trimming removed 5 bases from V and 14 bases from J, with 15 bases in between. Germline lookup yields CDR1 MNHEY and CDR2 SVGAGI. CDR3 DNA sequence: TGTGCCAGCAGTGAGGGGGGAGGCGGTCTGTTTTTT. It translates to CASSEGGGGLFF.

On this clonotype itself: A much larger clonotype is one base distant, so this may be a read error. The CDR3 reads CASGLATTGMRAGTQYF. CDR3 DNA sequence: TGTGCTAGTGGTTTGGCTACCACAGGGATGCGCGCAGGTACGCAGTATTTT. J is TRBJ2-3 and V is TRBV12-5; the D gene is possibly TRBD1 (6 bases). Per the germline V gene, CDR1 is LGHNT and CDR2 is FRNRAP. V was trimmed by 1 base and J by 8 bases, leaving 22 bases between them. This CDR3 is built from 17 residues. The complete variable domain, with remaining parts taken from reference TRBV12-5 and TRBJ2-3, reads DARVTQTPRHKVTEMGQEVTMRCQPILGHNTVFWYRQTMMQGLELLAYFRNRAPLDDSGMPKDRFSAEMPDATLATLKIQPSEPRDSAVYFCASGLATTGMRAGTQYFGPGTRLTVL.

Only a few counts were recorded for this clonotype. The conserved closing phenylalanine or tryptophan is absent in this CDR3, likely reflecting a read error. The chain uses TRBV11-2 and TRBJ2-3, with TRBD1 matching over 10 bases. The CDR3 runs to 18 residues. Trimming removed 4 bases from V and 4 bases from J; junction bases left unmatched: 14. Germline V lookup: CDR1 SGHAT, CDR2 FQNNGV. The CDR3 loop is CASSSTKGTGDVADTQYI. The CDR3 DNA reads as TGTGCCAGCAGCTCAACGAAAGGGACAGGGGACGTTGCAGATACGCAGTATATT.

This clonotype was counted ten times or more. This rearrangement joins TRBV12-3 or TRBV12-4 to TRBJ1-5; a weak D match, TRBD1 (5 bases). The V end lost 4 bases, the J end lost 0 bases, and 10 bases lay between the germline ends. The CDR3 is 15 residues long. CDR3 sequence: CASSWGIYSNQPQHF. DNA of the CDR3: TGTGCCAGCAGTTGGGGGATTTATAGCAATCAGCCCCAGCATTTT.

This clonotype was counted at least ten times. The chain carries TRBV27 and TRBJ2-7; D is possibly TRBD1 (6 bases). The length of the CDR3 is 13 residues. V dropped 6 bases and J dropped 2 bases, with 11 bases sitting between them. Germline V gene lookup returns CDR1 MNHEY and CDR2 SMNVEV (reference sequence). The chain's CDR3 is CASSFTGTYEQYF. CDR3 coding DNA: TGTGCCAGCAGCTTTACAGGGACCTACGAGCAGTACTTC.

This clonotype was observed at least ten times. The rearrangement links TRBV12-3 or TRBV12-4 to TRBJ2-2, with D perhaps matching TRBD1 or TRBD2 (5 bases each). V lost 4 bases, J lost 7 bases, and 10 bases lay in between. CDR3 length: 13 amino acids. DNA for the CDR3: TGTGCCAGCAGTTCTGGGGGTAGCGGGGAGCTGTTTTTT. Encoded protein: CASSSGGSGELFF.

Points on this clonotype: Just one base apart from a much larger clone, this may be a read error. The V gene is TRBV29-1, the J gene TRBJ2-7, with D maybe TRBD1 (6 bases). Germline lookup yields CDR1 SQVTM and CDR2 ANQGSEA. The CDR3 spans 13 residues. V was cut by 7 bases and J by 0 bases, with 13 bases left in between. Here the CDR3 reads CSARGQGSYEQYF. In DNA form, the CDR3 reads TGCAGCGCCAGGGGCCAAGGCTCCTACGAGCAGTACTTC.